The clone carrying this T cell receptor beta chain was detected many times. The target antigen is unknown. The V gene's germline CDR1 is SGHRS and CDR2 YFSETQ. V gave up 0 bases and J gave up 5 bases, with 17 bases separating them. The CDR3 runs to 16 residues. The data belong to a study of HIV-infected patients and healthy controls. Notes on the study in general: HIV-infected patients shared fewer CDR3 sequences between individuals than healthy controls.

cDNA was made from around 0.5 ug RNA using alpha and beta constant primers. Each of the alpha and beta chains got its own library through chain-specific third strand synthesis with indices. Two random hexamers, added before amplification and joined, formed each molecule's 12-nucleotide barcode. MiXCR, applied by TCRdb to the 5' RACE reads, yields one record per CDR3 protein. The table lists 15,000 to 20,000 distinct CDR3 sequences, approximately 9% of them singletons. No cell fractionation was done, so the repertoire covers all unsorted peripheral blood T cells. The source of this sequence is an adult in good health. The rearrangement links TRBV5-1 to TRBJ2-5; the D is unclear. The sequencing input was blood. The CDR3 region is CASSLGQGNRRETQYF. DNA for the CDR3: TGCGCCAGCAGCTTGGGGCAAGGAAATCGCCGGGAGACCCAGTACTTC.